This T cell receptor beta chain was recovered during a study of glioma-infiltrating T cells. V lost 0 bases and J 8 bases, leaving 15 bases between the germline ends. CDR3 length: 14 amino acids. The germline CDR1 and CDR2 sequences are DFQATT and SNEGSKA (reference sequence). Amplification of TCR alpha and beta CDR3 regions from RNA used iRepertoire nested multiplex PCR. TCRdb ran MiXCR on the multiplex PCR reads and lists one entry per CDR3 protein. The sample lists around 150,000 distinct CDR3 sequences, about 39% seen once, with around a fifth in the top ten. The sequence came from a human donor with low-grade glioma or glioblastoma, undergoing nonglioma brain surgery, or in good health (not recorded which). Sample: glioma tissue, nonneoplastic brain tissue, or PBMCs (not recorded which). This chain links TRBV20-1 with TRBJ2-3; D is perhaps TRBD2 (5 bases). DNA for the CDR3: TGCAGTGCTAGAGATAACAGCCGGGCGGGTACGCAGTATTTT. It encodes CSARDNSRAGTQYF.